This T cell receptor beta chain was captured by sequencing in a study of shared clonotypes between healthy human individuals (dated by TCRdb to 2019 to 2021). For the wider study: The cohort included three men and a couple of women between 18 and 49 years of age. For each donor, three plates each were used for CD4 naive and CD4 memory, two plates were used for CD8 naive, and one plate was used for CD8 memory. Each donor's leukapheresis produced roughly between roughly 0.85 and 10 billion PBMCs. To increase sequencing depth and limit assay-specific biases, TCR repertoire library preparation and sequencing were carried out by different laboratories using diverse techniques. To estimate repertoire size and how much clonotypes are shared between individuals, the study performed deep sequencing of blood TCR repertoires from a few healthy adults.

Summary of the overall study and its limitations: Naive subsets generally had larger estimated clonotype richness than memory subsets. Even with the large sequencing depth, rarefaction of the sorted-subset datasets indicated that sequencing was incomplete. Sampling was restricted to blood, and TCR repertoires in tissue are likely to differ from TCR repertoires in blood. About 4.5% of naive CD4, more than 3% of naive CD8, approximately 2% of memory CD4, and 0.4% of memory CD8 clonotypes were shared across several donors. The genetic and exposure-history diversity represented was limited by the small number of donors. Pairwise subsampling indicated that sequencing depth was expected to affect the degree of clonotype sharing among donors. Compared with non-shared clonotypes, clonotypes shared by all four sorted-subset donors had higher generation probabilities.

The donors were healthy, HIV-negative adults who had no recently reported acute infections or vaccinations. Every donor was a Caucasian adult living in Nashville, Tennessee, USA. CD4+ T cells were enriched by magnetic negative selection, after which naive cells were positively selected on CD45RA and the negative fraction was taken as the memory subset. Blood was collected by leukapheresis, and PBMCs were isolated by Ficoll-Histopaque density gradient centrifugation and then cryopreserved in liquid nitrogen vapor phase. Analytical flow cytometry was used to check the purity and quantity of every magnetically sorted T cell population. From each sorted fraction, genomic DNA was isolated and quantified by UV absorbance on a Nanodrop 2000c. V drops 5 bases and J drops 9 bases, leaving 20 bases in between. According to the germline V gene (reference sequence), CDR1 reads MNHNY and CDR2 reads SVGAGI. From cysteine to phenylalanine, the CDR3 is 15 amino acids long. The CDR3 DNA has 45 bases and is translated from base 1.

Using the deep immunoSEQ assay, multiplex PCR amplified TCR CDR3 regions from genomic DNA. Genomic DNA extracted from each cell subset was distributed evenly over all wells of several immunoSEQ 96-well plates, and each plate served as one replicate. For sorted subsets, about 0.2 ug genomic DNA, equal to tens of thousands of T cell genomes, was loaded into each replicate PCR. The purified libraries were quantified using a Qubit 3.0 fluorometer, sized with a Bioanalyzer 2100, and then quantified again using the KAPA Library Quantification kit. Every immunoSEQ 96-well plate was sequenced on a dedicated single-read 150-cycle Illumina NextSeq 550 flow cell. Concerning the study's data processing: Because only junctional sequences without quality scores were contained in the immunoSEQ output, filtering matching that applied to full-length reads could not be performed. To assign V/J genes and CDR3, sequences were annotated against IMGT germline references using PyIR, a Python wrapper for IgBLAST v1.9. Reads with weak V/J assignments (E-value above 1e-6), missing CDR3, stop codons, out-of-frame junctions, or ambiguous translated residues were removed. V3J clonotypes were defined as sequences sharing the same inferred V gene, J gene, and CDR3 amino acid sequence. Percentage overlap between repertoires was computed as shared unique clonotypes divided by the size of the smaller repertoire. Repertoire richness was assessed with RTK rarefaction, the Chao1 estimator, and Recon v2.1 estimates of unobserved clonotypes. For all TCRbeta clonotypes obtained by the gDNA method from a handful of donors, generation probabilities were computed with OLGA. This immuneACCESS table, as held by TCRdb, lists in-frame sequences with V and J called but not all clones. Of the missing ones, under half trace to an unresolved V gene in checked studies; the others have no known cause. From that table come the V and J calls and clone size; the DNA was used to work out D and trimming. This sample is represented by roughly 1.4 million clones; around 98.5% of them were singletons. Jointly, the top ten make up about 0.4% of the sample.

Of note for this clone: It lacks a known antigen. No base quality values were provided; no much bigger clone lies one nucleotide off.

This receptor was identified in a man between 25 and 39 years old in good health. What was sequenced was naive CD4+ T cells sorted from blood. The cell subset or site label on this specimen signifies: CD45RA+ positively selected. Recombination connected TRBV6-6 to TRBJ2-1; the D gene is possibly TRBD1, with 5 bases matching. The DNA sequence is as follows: TGTGCCAGCAGTGACAGTACGAAGGGCTTTAGTGAGCAGTTCTTC. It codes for CASSDSTKGFSEQFF.